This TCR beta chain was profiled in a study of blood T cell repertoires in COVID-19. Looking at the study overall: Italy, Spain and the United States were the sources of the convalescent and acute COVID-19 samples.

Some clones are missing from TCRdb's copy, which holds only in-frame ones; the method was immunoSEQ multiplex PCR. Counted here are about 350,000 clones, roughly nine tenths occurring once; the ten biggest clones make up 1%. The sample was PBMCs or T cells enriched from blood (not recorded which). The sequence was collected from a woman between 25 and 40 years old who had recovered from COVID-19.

The CDR3, as DNA: TGTGCCAGCAGGAATAAATATGACAGGGGGAACACTGAAGCTTTCTTT. This encodes CASRNKYDRGNTEAFF. The rearrangement links TRBV27 to TRBJ1-1; 8 bases align to TRBD1. The CDR3 runs to 16 residues. J gave up 1 base and V 6 bases, and 10 bases lay outside the gene matches. Germline V CDR1 and CDR2: MNHEY, SMNVEV (reference sequence).